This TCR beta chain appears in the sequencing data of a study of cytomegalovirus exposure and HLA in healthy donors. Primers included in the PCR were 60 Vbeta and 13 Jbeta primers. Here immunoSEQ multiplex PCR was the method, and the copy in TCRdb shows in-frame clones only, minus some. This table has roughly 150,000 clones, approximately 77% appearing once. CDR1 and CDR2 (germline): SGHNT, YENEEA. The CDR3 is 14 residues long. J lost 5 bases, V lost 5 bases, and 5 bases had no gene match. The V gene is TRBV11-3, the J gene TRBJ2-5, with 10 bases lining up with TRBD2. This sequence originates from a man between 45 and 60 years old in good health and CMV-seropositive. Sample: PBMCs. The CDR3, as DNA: TGTGCCAGCAGCCTTAGCGGGGGGCGGGAGACCCAGTACTTC. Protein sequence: CASSLSGGRETQYF.